The next 27 T cell receptor beta chains were all read from a single sample in a study of T cells after yellow fever vaccination. TCRdb reanalysed the 5' RACE reads using MiXCR and keeps one entry per CDR3 protein. This sample yields over 25,000 distinct CDR3 sequences, of which 5.5% are seen a single time; approximately 12% belongs to the top ten. The starting material was PBMCs, either bulk or a sorted T-cell subset (CD4+, CD8+, memory, or dextramer-sorted; not recorded which), obtained 15 days after the yellow fever booster vaccination. The receptors here all came from a man aged 25 to 45 who received the YFV17D yellow fever vaccine.

This clonotype was picked up many times. This sequence joins TRBV3-1 and TRBJ2-1, with D uncertain. The germline V gene encodes CDR1 LGHDT and CDR2 YNNKEL (reference sequence). The CDR3 sequence is 11 residues long. With 2 bases removed from V and 10 bases from J, the gap between germline ends came to 6 bases. CDR3 sequence reads: CASSQSEEQFF. The CDR3 nucleotides are TGTGCCAGCAGCCAAAGTGAGGAGCAGTTCTTC.

This clonotype was observed many times. The chain employs TRBV20-1 and TRBJ2-1; a possible D gene is TRBD2 (5 bases). With 4 bases removed from V and 6 bases from J, the gap between germline ends came to 13 bases. CDR3 length: 13 amino acids. Germline V gives CDR1 DFQATT, CDR2 SNEGSKA (reference sequence). CDR3 region: CSATDRGLNEQFF. The DNA of the CDR3 is TGCAGTGCTACGGACCGGGGTCTCAATGAGCAGTTCTTC.

This clonotype has at least ten counts. The V call is TRBV30, the J call TRBJ2-3; D not resolved. Germline V CDR1 and CDR2: GTSNPN, SVGIG (reference sequence). V was clipped by 0 bases and J by 4 bases, with 8 bases between them. The CDR3 is 13 residues long. The DNA for the CDR3 is TGTGCCTGGAGTGTACTCGCCGCAGATACGCAGTATTTT. It codes for CAWSVLAADTQYF.

This clonotype came up many times. The rearrangement links TRBV15 to TRBJ2-1, with 10 bases fitting TRBD2. CDR3 length: 14 amino acids. Germline CDR1 LNHNV, CDR2 YYDKDF (reference sequence). Losses at the gene ends were 5 bases for V and 3 bases for J; bases not matched to a gene: 1. The CDR3 bases are TGTGCCACCAGCGGACTAGCGGACTACAATGAGCAGTTCTTC. Translation gives CATSGLADYNEQFF. The complete variable domain, with remaining parts taken from reference TRBV15 and TRBJ2-1, reads DAMVIQNPRYQVTQFGKPVTLSCSQTLNHNVMYWYQQKSSQAPKLLFHYYDKDFNNEADTPDNFQSRRPNTSFCFLDIRSPGLGDTAMYLCATSGLADYNEQFFGPGTRLTVL.

This clonotype was detected only once. The chain couples TRBV19 to TRBJ2-1; 9 bases agree with TRBD2. The V segment lost 5 bases and the J segment 8 bases; nucleotides outside the gene matches: 4. The CDR3 has 13 amino acids. The germline gives CDR1 LNHDA, CDR2 SQIVND (reference sequence). DNA for the CDR3: TGTGCCAGTAGTCCAGCGGGAGGATATGAGCAGTTCTTC. This gives the protein CASSPAGGYEQFF.

This clonotype was observed at least ten times. This chain connects TRBV20-1 to TRBJ2-5, with TRBD2 identical over 16 bases. After removal of 6 bases from V and 1 base from J, the junction contained 8 bases not matched to a gene. The CDR3 sequence is 17 residues long. CDR1 and CDR2 (germline): DFQATT, SNEGSKA (reference sequence). In DNA, the CDR3 is TGCAGTGCCGCCCGGGGGACTAGCGGGAGGGCCCAAGAGACCCAGTACTTC. Translation: CSAARGTSGRAQETQYF.

In this sample, this clonotype turned up many times. The chain employs TRBV27 and TRBJ2-5, with a possible D match to TRBD2 (5 bases). V lost 4 bases to trimming and J lost 1 base, with 13 bases between them. Germline assignment: CDR1 MNHEY and CDR2 SMNVEV (reference sequence). This CDR3 comprises 15 residues. In DNA, the CDR3 is TGTGCCAGCAGTTCCGGGGTCGTCGGCCAAGAGACCCAGTACTTC. Translation: CASSSGVVGQETQYF.

In its sample, this clonotype was seen many times. J is TRBJ2-5 and V is TRBV5-1; perhaps TRBD2 as D (6 bases). This CDR3 comprises 14 residues. Germline V gene data show CDR1 as SGHRS and CDR2 as YFSETQ. Trimming took off 0 bases at V and 2 bases at J, with 8 bases between the two ends. The CDR3 bases are TGCGCCAGCAGCTTGGGGCTAGCGCAAGAGACCCAGTACTTC. It is translated as CASSLGLAQETQYF.

This clonotype has ten or more counts. The V gene is TRBV7-2, the J gene TRBJ1-1; D call uncertain. Trimming removed 5 bases from V and 1 base from J, with 8 bases in between. CDR1 and CDR2 (germline): SGHTA, FQGNSA. The CDR3 covers 13 residues. The CDR3 loop reads CASSPWPNTEAFF. CDR3 nucleotide sequence: TGTGCCAGCAGCCCCTGGCCGAACACTGAAGCTTTCTTT.

This clonotype occurred many times. One end of the junction is discordant with germline, which a read error may explain. The chain combines TRBV7-2 with TRBJ1-2; maybe TRBD1 (6 bases). Per the germline V gene, CDR1 is SGHTA and CDR2 is FQGNSA. The CDR3 is 13 amino acids. The CDR3 protein is CASSQTTGTSARF. The CDR3 DNA follows: TGTGCCAGCAGCCAAACAACCGGGACATCGGCCCGCTTC.

Ten or more counts support this clonotype. This chain links TRBV6-5 with TRBJ1-3; tentatively, D is TRBD1 (5 bases). V was shortened by 2 bases and J by 4 bases, with 12 bases between the two germline ends. The CDR3 sequence is 15 residues long. Per germline, CDR1 MNHEY and CDR2 SVGAGI. Written as DNA, the CDR3 is TGTGCCAGCAGTTACGGTTGGGGACGAGGAAACACCATATATTTT. Protein product: CASSYGWGRGNTIYF.

This clonotype was counted many times. The chain uses TRBV6-5 and TRBJ1-2; D unclear. The CDR3 is 15 amino acids. Germline V gives CDR1 MNHEY, CDR2 SVGAGI. The V end lost 0 bases, the J end lost 6 bases, and 14 bases lay between the germline ends. This CDR3 is CASSYSFRNGDGYTF. In DNA form, the CDR3 reads TGTGCCAGCAGTTACTCCTTCCGAAATGGCGATGGCTACACCTTC.

The chain recombines TRBV5-5 with TRBJ2-3; 15 nucleotides line up with TRBD2. Germline lookup yields CDR1 SGHKS and CDR2 YYEKEE (reference sequence). The trim removed 4 bases at V and 5 bases at J, leaving 2 bases unmatched. CDR3 length: 15 amino acids. The CDR3, as DNA: TGTGCCAGCAGCCGGGGACTAGCGGGAGGAGATACGCAGTATTTT. Its protein product is CASSRGLAGGDTQYF.

There are many counts of this clonotype. The V call is TRBV18, the J call TRBJ2-7; 8 bases are a match to TRBD1. The length of the CDR3 is 15 residues. The junction had 4 bases not matched to a gene; V was cut back by 3 bases and J by 0 bases. Germline V gene lookup returns CDR1 KGHSH and CDR2 LQKENI. DNA of the CDR3: TGTGCCAGCTCACCCGACAGGGGCTACTCCTACGAGCAGTACTTC. Translation: CASSPDRGYSYEQYF.

This clonotype has a count of ten or more. The chain recombines TRBV25-1 with TRBJ2-1; 7 bases are a match to TRBD2. CDR1 is MGHDK and CDR2 is SYGVNS in the germline V gene. The CDR3 consists of 13 residues. V lost 6 bases and J lost 8; bases outside the gene matches: 7. In DNA form, the CDR3 reads TGTGCCAGCAGGCACCGGACTAGTTATGAGCAGTTCTTC. Its protein is CASRHRTSYEQFF.

This clonotype was counted at least ten times. V and J are TRBV20-1 and TRBJ2-2; 9 bases match TRBD1. The V gene's germline CDR1 is DFQATT and CDR2 SNEGSKA (reference sequence). CDR3 length: 15 amino acids. Trimming at V came to 4 bases and at J to 2 bases, leaving 5 bases not matched to a gene. DNA of the CDR3: TGCAGTGCTATCCGACAGGGGGGAAACACCGGGGAGCTGTTTTTT. Residues: CSAIRQGGNTGELFF.

This clonotype was seen ten or more times. The chain employs TRBV27 and TRBJ1-4; D is perhaps TRBD1 (5 bases). V was clipped by 6 bases and J by 4 bases, with 21 bases between them. The CDR3 has 17 amino acids. CDR1 is MNHEY, CDR2 SMNVEV, per germline (reference sequence). The CDR3 sequence is CASRFSTRGTGNEKLFF. As DNA, the CDR3 is TGTGCCAGCAGATTCTCTACTCGAGGGACGGGTAATGAAAAACTGTTTTTT. Full variable domain (remainder filled in from reference TRBV27 and TRBJ1-4): EAQVTQNPRYLITVTGKKLTVTCSQNMNHEYMSWYRQDPGLGLRQIYYSMNVEVTDKGDVPEGYKVSRKEKRNFPLILESPSPNQTSLYFCASRFSTRGTGNEKLFFGSGTQLSVL.

For this clonotype: This sequence may be a read error, since a much larger clone differs from it by one base. The V gene is TRBV7-3, the J gene TRBJ2-7, with TRBD1 matching over 9 bases. The J segment lost 4 bases and the V segment lost 4 bases, leaving 8 bases of the junction unmatched. The CDR3 extends over 15 amino acids. CDR1 SGHTA and CDR2 FQGTGA come from the germline V gene. The CDR3 loop reads CASSSIRDRAYEQYF. Written as DNA, the CDR3 is TGTGCCAGCAGCTCAATACGGGACAGGGCATACGAGCAGTACTTC. Drawing the rest from reference TRBV7-3 and TRBJ2-7, the complete variable domain is GAGVSQTPSNKVTEKGKYVELRCDPISGHTALYWYRQSLGQGPEFLIYFQGTGAADDSGLPNDRFFAVRPEGSVSTLKIQRTERGDSAVYLCASSSIRDRAYEQYFGPGTRLTVT.

This clonotype has ten or more counts. The V and J genes are TRBV24-1 and TRBJ2-1; 7 nucleotides align to TRBD1. From germline, CDR1 is KGHDR and CDR2 SFDVKD. The CDR3 is 14 residues long. Trimming at V came to 8 bases and at J to 5 bases, leaving 8 bases not matched to a gene. The DNA of the CDR3 is TGTGCCACCACCGGGACAGACCTAAACAATGAGCAGTTCTTC. Protein sequence: CATTGTDLNNEQFF.

This clonotype was found a few times. The chain uses TRBV20-1 and TRBJ2-7; tentatively, D is TRBD2 (6 bases). Looked up from germline, CDR1 is DFQATT and CDR2 is SNEGSKA (reference sequence). V dropped 7 bases and J dropped 4 bases, with 8 bases sitting between them. The CDR3 loop spans 10 amino acids. The CDR3 sequence is CSGGDYEQYF. The CDR3 DNA sequence: TGCAGTGGGGGGGATTACGAGCAGTACTTC.

This clonotype was detected many times. The chain joins TRBV5-1 to TRBJ2-1, with 9 nucleotides matching TRBD1. This CDR3 has 15 residues. Germline assignment: CDR1 SGHRS and CDR2 YFSETQ. Losses at the gene ends were 2 bases for V and 7 bases for J; bases not matched to a gene: 7. This CDR3 reads CASSLQGASGNEQFF. The DNA of the CDR3 is TGCGCCAGCAGCTTACAGGGGGCTTCCGGGAATGAGCAGTTCTTC.

This clonotype has a count of ten or more. The chain carries TRBV12-3 or TRBV12-4 and TRBJ1-5; D is unclear. The CDR3 runs 15 residues. The V end lost 7 bases, the J end lost 0 bases, and 13 bases lay between the germline ends. CDR3 DNA sequence: TGTGCCAGCAAGAGGGCGAGAGATAGCAATCAGCCCCAGCATTTT. It codes for CASKRARDSNQPQHF.

This clonotype was seen a handful of times. A much larger clone lies one base from this, so it may be a read error. J is TRBJ2-7 and V is TRBV3-1; D remains ambiguous. The CDR3 is 12 amino acids. With 3 bases removed from V and 3 bases from J, the gap between germline ends came to 6 bases. In germline, CDR1 is LGHDT, CDR2 YNNKEL (reference sequence). CDR3 amino acids: CASSHYVYEQYF. The CDR3 bases are TGTGCCAGCAGCCATTACGTCTACGAGCAGTACTTC.

This clonotype was found many times. This chain connects TRBV10-3 to TRBJ2-1; 11 bases agree with TRBD2. The ends lost 10 bases at V and 9 bases at J; junction bases unmatched: 11. CDR1 and CDR2 (germline): ENHRY, SYGVKD. There are 14 residues in the CDR3. CDR3 in DNA: TGTGCCACCCAACTAGCGGGAGATGGTCGTGAGCAGTTCTTC. Its protein product is CATQLAGDGREQFF.

In its sample, this clonotype was seen many times. This chain uses TRBV7-2 with TRBJ1-3; 9 bases fit TRBD1. CDR1 is SGHTA, CDR2 FQGNSA, per germline. This CDR3 has 15 residues. The V segment lost 5 bases and the J segment 3 bases; nucleotides outside the gene matches: 5. Here the CDR3 DNA reads TGTGCCAGCAGCACCCGGACAGGGGTTGGAAACACCATATATTTT. Protein sequence: CASSTRTGVGNTIYF.

This clonotype was recorded many times. The V gene is TRBV7-9, the J gene TRBJ2-1, with TRBD1 matching 7 bases. The trim removed 5 bases at V and 8 bases at J, leaving 9 bases unmatched. Germline CDR1 is SEHNR and CDR2 is FQNEAQ (reference sequence). CDR3 size: 14 residues. The CDR3 spells CASSTSAQGDEQFF. The CDR3 DNA is TGTGCCAGCAGCACCTCAGCCCAGGGGGATGAGCAGTTCTTC.

About this clonotype itself: With a much larger clone just one base away, this may be a read error. The chain combines TRBV12-3 or TRBV12-4 with TRBJ2-2; weak D call: TRBD1 (6 bases). The CDR3 is made up of 13 amino acids. The germline V and J ends were trimmed by 10 bases and 3 bases, with 12 bases remaining between them. CDR3: CAISYRDTGELFF. The CDR3 DNA reads TGTGCCATCAGCTACAGGGACACCGGGGAGCTGTTTTTT.